This TCR beta chain stems from a study of glioma-infiltrating T cells after dendritic cell vaccination. Using immunoSEQ multiplex PCR, the repertoire was profiled, and TCRdb retains in-frame clones only, with some absent. The profile shows around 73,000 clones, more than 65% of them singletons. V dropped 6 bases and J dropped 5; count of bases not matched to a gene: 7. This CDR3 region has 13 residues. Germline loops: CDR1 MNHNY, CDR2 SVGAGI (reference sequence). The sequenced sample was blood, obtained before dendritic cell vaccination. The TCR was taken from a human donor with glioblastoma. The V call is TRBV6-6, the J call TRBJ2-7, with 7 positions matching TRBD1. The CDR3 loop reads CASSRDRVNEQYV. CDR3 in DNA: TGTGCCAGCAGCCGAGACAGGGTTAACGAGCAGTACGTC.